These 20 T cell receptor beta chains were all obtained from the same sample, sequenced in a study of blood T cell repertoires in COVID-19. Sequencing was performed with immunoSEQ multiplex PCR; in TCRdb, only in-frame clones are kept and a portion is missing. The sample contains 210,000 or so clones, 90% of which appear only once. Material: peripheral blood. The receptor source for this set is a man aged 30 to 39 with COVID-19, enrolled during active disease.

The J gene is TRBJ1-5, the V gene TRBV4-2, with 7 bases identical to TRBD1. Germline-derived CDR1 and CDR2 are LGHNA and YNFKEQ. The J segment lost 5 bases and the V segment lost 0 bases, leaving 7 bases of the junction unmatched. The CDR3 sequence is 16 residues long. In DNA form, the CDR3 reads TGTGCCAGCAGCCAAGATCGAGGGGGCGGGGATCAGCCCCAGCATTTT. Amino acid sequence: CASSQDRGGGDQPQHF.

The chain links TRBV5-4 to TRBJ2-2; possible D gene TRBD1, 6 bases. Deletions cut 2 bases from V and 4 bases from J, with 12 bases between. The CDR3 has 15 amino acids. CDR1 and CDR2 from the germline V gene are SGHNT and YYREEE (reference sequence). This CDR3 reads CASSFRDTITGELFF. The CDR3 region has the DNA TGTGCCAGCAGCTTCCGGGACACCATCACCGGGGAGCTGTTTTTT.

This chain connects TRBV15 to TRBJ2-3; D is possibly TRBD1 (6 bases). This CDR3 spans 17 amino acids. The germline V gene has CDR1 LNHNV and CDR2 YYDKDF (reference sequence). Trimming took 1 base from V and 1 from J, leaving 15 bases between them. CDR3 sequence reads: CATSRGNPGQRTDTQYF. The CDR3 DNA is TGTGCCACCAGCAGAGGTAACCCGGGACAACGCACAGATACGCAGTATTTT.

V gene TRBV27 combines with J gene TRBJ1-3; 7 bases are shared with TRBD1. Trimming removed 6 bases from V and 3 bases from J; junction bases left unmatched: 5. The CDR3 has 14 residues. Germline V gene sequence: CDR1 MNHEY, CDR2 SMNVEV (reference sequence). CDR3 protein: CASSSDRVGNTIYF. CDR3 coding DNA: TGTGCCAGCAGCTCCGACAGGGTTGGAAACACCATATATTTT.

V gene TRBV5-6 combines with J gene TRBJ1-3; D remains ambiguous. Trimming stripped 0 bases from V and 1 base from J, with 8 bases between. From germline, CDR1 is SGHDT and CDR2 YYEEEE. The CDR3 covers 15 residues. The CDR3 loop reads CASSLARLSGNTIYF. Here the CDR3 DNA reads TGTGCCAGCAGCTTGGCCCGTTTATCTGGAAACACCATATATTTT. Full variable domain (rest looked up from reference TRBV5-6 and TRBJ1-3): DAGVTQSPTHLIKTRGQQVTLRCSPKSGHDTVSWYQQALGQGPQFIFQYYEEEERQRGNFPDRFSGHQFPNYSSELNVNALLLGDSALYLCASSLARLSGNTIYFGEGSWLTVV.

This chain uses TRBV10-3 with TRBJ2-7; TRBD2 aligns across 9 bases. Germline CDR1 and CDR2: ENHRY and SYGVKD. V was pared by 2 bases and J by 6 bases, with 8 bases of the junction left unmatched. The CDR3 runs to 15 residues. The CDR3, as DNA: TGTGCCATCAGTGAGGTTGCGGGAGGGCCCTCCGAGCAGTACTTC. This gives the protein CAISEVAGGPSEQYF.

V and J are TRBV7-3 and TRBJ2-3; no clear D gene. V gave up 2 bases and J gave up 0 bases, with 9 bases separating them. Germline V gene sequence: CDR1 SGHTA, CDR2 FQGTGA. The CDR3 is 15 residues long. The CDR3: CASSLRGASTDTQYF. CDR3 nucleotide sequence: TGTGCCAGCAGCTTACGAGGAGCTAGCACAGATACGCAGTATTTT.

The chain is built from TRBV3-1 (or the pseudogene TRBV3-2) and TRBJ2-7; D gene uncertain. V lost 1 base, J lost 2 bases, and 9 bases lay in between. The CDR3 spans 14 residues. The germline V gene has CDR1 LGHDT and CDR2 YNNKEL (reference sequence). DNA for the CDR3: TGTGCCAGCAGCCAAGCGTGGCAGACCTACGAGCAGTACTTC. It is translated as CASSQAWQTYEQYF.

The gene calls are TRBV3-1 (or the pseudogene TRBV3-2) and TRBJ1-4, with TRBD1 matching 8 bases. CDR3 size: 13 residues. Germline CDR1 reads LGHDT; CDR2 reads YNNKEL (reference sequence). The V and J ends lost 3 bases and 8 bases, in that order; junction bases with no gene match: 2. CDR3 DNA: TGTGCCAGCAGCCAGGGACAGGCCGAAAAACTGTTTTTT. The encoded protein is CASSQGQAEKLFF.

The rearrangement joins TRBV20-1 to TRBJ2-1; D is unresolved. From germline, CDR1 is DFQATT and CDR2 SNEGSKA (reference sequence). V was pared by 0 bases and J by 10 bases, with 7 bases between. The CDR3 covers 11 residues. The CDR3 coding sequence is TGCAGTGCTAGAGATACGACAGAGCAGTTCTTC. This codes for CSARDTTEQFF.

The CDR3 protein is CASSYGRIDRANGYTF. In DNA, the CDR3 is TGTGCCAGCAGTTACGGCCGCATCGACAGGGCGAATGGCTACACCTTC. This sequence joins TRBV6-5 and TRBJ1-2, with TRBD1 matching over 7 bases. Germline V gene sequence: CDR1 MNHEY, CDR2 SVGAGI. The CDR3 length is 16 residues. The V and J ends lost 2 bases and 6 bases, in that order; junction bases with no gene match: 12.

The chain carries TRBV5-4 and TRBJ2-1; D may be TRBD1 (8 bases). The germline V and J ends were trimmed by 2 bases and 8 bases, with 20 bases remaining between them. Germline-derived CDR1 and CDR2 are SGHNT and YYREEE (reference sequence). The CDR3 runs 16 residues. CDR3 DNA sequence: TGTGCCAGCAGCTTAAGGACAGGGAGGGTAGTGGATGAGCAGTTCTTC. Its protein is CASSLRTGRVVDEQFF.

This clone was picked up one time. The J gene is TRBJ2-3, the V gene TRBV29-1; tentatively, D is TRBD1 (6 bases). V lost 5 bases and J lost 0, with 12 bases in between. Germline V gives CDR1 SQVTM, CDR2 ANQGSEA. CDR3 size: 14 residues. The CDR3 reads CSVRTGHSTDTQYF. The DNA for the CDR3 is TGCAGCGTTAGAACAGGGCATAGCACAGATACGCAGTATTTT.

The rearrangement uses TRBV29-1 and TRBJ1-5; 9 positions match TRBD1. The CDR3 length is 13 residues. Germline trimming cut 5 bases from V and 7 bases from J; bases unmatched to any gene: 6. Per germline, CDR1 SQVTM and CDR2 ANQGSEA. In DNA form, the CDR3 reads TGCAGCGTTTCCGGGACAGGGCGCCAGCCCCAGCATTTT. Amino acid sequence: CSVSGTGRQPQHF.

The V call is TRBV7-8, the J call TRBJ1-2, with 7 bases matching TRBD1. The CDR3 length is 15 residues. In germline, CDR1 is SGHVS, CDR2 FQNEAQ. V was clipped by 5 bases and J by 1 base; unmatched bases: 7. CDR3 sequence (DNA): TGTGCCAGCAGCCCATCGGACAGGCTTAACTATGGCTACACCTTC. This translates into CASSPSDRLNYGYTF.

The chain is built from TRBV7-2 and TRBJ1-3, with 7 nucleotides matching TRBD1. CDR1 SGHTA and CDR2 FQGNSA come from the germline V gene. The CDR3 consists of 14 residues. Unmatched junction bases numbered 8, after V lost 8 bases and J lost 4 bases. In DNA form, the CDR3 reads TGTGCCAGCGGCCAACAGGGGATAGGAAACACCATATATTTT. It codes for CASGQQGIGNTIYF.

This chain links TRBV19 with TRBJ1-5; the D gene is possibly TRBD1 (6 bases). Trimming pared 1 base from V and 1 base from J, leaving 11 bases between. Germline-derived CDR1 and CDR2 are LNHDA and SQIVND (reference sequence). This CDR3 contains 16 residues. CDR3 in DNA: TGTGCCAGTAGTATAGCCCTTGACAGGAGCAATCAGCCCCAGCATTTT. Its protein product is CASSIALDRSNQPQHF.

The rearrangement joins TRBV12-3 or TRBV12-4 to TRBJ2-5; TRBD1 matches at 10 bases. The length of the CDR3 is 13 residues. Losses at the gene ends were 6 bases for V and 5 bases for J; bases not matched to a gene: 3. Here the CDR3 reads CASSLDRGETQYF. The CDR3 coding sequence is TGTGCCAGCAGCCTGGACAGGGGGGAGACCCAGTACTTC.

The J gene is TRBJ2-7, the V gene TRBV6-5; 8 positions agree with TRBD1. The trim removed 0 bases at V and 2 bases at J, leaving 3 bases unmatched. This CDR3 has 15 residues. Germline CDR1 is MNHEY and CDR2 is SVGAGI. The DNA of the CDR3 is TGTGCCAGCAGTTACTCCGCAGGGGGCCCCTACGAGCAGTACTTC. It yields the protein CASSYSAGGPYEQYF.

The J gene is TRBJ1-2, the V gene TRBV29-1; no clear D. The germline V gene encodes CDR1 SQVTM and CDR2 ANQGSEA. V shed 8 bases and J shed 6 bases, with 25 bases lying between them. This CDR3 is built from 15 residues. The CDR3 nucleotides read TGCAGCTCCTCGGAGGGAAGTCTTTGGTTAGATGGCTACACCTTC. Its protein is CSSSEGSLWLDGYTF.